A single sample is the source of the 6 T cell receptor beta chains below, sequenced in a study of beta chain features in type 1 diabetes. Expressed TCRB transcripts were sequenced because the entire RNA isolate underwent reverse transcription. Sequencing was performed with immunoSEQ multiplex PCR; in TCRdb, only in-frame clones are kept and a portion is missing. The repertoire holds approximately 17,000 clones, with roughly 70% as singletons. Which antigens these TCRs recognize remains unknown. Regarding the study as a whole: All four CD4+ subsets from Type 1 diabetes patients carried moderately but significantly shorter TCRB CDR3s.

Sequenced sample: stem cell memory CD4+ T cells from blood. All receptors derive from a man younger than 40 with type 1 diabetes.

The chain employs TRBV28 and TRBJ2-5, with D maybe TRBD2 (6 bases). The end of the DNA aligns better with TRBJ2-7, so the J call may be wrong. The CDR3 consists of 15 residues. The germline V gene encodes CDR1 MDHEN and CDR2 SYDVKM. As DNA, the CDR3 is TGTGCCAGCAGTCGACCGGGACTCAGCTCCTACGAGCAGTACTTC. Translating gives CASSRPGLSSYEQYF.

The V call is TRBV29-1, the J call TRBJ1-4, with D possibly TRBD1 on 5 matching bases. V was clipped by 7 bases and J by 8 bases, with 17 bases between them. Germline CDR1 SQVTM, CDR2 ANQGSEA. This CDR3 comprises 13 residues. CDR3 sequence reads: CSGAGTGGEKLFF. Here the CDR3 DNA reads TGCAGCGGTGCGGGGACGGGGGGGGAAAAACTGTTTTTT.

V and J are TRBV5-1 and TRBJ1-2; 7 positions agree with TRBD1. The CDR3 consists of 14 residues. CDR1 is SGHRS, CDR2 YFSETQ, per germline. The V gene end was trimmed by 4 bases and the J gene end by 1 base; junction bases not matched to a gene: 4. The DNA for the CDR3 is TGCGCCAGCAGCCTGGGGGACAGTAACTATGGCTACACCTTC. Protein: CASSLGDSNYGYTF.

The V and J genes are TRBV11-2 and TRBJ1-6; tentatively, D is TRBD1 (5 bases). The CDR3 extends over 17 amino acids. Trimming took off 3 bases at V and 7 bases at J, with 19 bases between the two ends. Germline V gene sequence: CDR1 SGHAT, CDR2 FQNNGV. The CDR3 region is CASSFPTGSGGNSPLHF. CDR3 coding DNA: TGTGCCAGCAGCTTCCCGACCGGGAGCGGGGGAAATTCACCCCTCCACTTT.

This chain links TRBV10-3 with TRBJ2-7; 8 bases align to TRBD1. Germline values: CDR1 ENHRY, CDR2 SYGVKD. With 2 bases clipped from V and 3 bases from J, the junction kept 6 bases outside the gene matches. This CDR3 contains 15 residues. The chain's CDR3 is CAISEGQGSYYEQYF. The CDR3 DNA follows: TGTGCCATCAGTGAGGGACAGGGCTCTTACTACGAGCAGTACTTC.

The chain joins TRBV5-4 to TRBJ1-1; 7 nucleotides align to TRBD1. Germline assignment: CDR1 SGHNT and CDR2 YYREEE (reference sequence). This CDR3 is 14 amino acids long. V shed 0 bases and J 4 bases; nucleotides not matched to a gene: 3. The CDR3 loop is CASSLAQGGTEAFF. The DNA of the CDR3 is TGTGCCAGCAGCTTGGCTCAGGGGGGCACTGAAGCTTTCTTT. The full variable domain, its missing parts supplied by reference TRBV5-4 and TRBJ1-1, is ETGVTQSPTHLIKTRGQQVTLRCSSQSGHNTVSWYQQALGQGPQFIFQYYREEENGRGNFPPRFSGLQFPNYSSELNVNALELDDSALYLCASSLAQGGTEAFFGQGTRLTVV.